The sequence of this TCR beta chain was determined in a study of CD8+ T cells in alopecia areata. Study-level findings and limits: Scalp sequencing captures resident alphabeta T cells of normal skin too. Across lesional scalp, and particularly alopecia totalis/universalis, clonality surpassed that of normal scalp.

There are a few counts of this clone. Its antigen is as yet unknown. This same CDR3 is encoded by further DNA sequences in the sample. Germline values: CDR1 PRHDT, CDR2 FYEKMQ (reference sequence). V was trimmed by 2 bases and J by 5 bases, leaving 12 bases between them. The CDR3 is 14 residues long. Reverse transcription of extracted RNA yielded cDNA, which provided the sequencing template. Sequenced by immunoSEQ multiplex PCR; TCRdb stores in-frame clones only, minus some. The sample contains over 110,000 clones, around 51% of which appear only once. The TCR sequence derives from a human donor with alopecia areata. This chain joins TRBV13 and TRBJ2-5, with D unclear. The material was CD4+ T cells sorted from blood, obtained at week 0. The DNA of the CDR3 is TGTGCCAGCAGCTTAAGGAGTCCAAGGGAGACCCAGTACTTC. Encoded protein: CASSLRSPRETQYF.